The source of this T cell receptor (beta chain) is a study of T cell responses to AZD1222 COVID-19 vaccine. V lost 5 bases, J lost 10 bases, and 17 bases lay in between. CDR1 and CDR2 (germline): LNHNV, YYDKDF (reference sequence). This CDR3 has 13 residues. Study observations and caveats: Repertoire sampling occurred only after the peak T cell response. Dominant at 160-218 and 743-854, vaccine-associated CD4 TCRs also spanned spike.

The protocol was immunoSEQ multiplex PCR, while the TCRdb copy is restricted to in-frame clones and leaves out a portion. The repertoire holds 150,000 to 200,000 clones, with roughly 92% as singletons. In regard to this clone: Its antigen is undetermined.

The chain couples TRBV15 to TRBJ1-1; D is possibly TRBD1 (5 bases). Specimen: peripheral blood, collected 28 days after the second AZD1222 dose. This TCR came from an adult who received the AZD1222 COVID-19 vaccine. The CDR3 DNA is TGTGCCACCAGCCAAGATCGCGGGGCTGCAGCTTTCTTT. Its translation: CATSQDRGAAAFF. Full variable domain (missing parts from reference TRBV15 and TRBJ1-1): DAMVIQNPRYQVTQFGKPVTLSCSQTLNHNVMYWYQQKSSQAPKLLFHYYDKDFNNEADTPDNFQSRRPNTSFCFLDIRSPGLGDTAMYLCATSQDRGAAAFFGQGTRLTVV.